This TCR beta chain was retrieved from a study of CD8 T cells in Susac syndrome. V was shortened by 10 bases and J by 2 bases, with 9 bases between the two germline ends. The length of the CDR3 is 12 residues. Germline V gives CDR1 MNHEY, CDR2 SVGAGI. A quantity of about 0.5 to 1 ug RNA underwent reverse transcription using random hexamers. One entry per CDR3 protein, called by TCRdb with MiXCR from the immunoSEQ multiplex PCR reads. The repertoire holds roughly 190,000 distinct CDR3 sequences, just under 95% seen once, with over 0.08% in the top ten. This sequence joins TRBV6-5 and TRBJ1-5, with no clear D. The receptor comes from a human donor in good health. The sample taken for sequencing was CD4+ T cells from PBMCs. The CDR3 bases are TGTGCCACCCGGACCGGCAATCAGCCCCAGCATTTT. It translates to CATRTGNQPQHF.